Shown below are 20 T cell receptor beta chains from a single sample sequenced in a study of T cell responses to AZD1222 COVID-19 vaccine (dated by TCRdb to the early 2020s). In the paper's terms, the time point label means: baseline before first vaccination. Library generation was performed with the immunoSEQ multiplex PCR assay. Entries here come from immuneACCESS through TCRdb and include only in-frame sequences with V and J called. Some clones fail to appear in such tables; in the studies checked, an unresolved V gene covers under half of the shortfall, and the cause of the remainder is unknown. Across this sample there are 90,000 to 120,000 clones, with more than 70% seen only once. Together, the top ten hold 5.5% to 8.5% of the sample. Sequences were derived from peripheral blood, sampled on day 0 of AZD1222 vaccination. The receptor source for this set is an adult in good health.

This clone has just one count. The chain joins TRBV5-1 to TRBJ1-3; possibly TRBD1 for D (6 bases). Trimming took off 3 bases at V and 4 bases at J, with 20 bases between the two ends. From germline, CDR1 is SGHRS and CDR2 YFSETQ. This CDR3 spans 17 amino acids. The CDR3 loop is CASSSRTGQPTGNTIYF. The DNA for the CDR3 is TGCGCCAGCAGCTCAAGGACGGGACAACCAACGGGAAACACCATATATTTT.

This clone was counted a few times. The rearrangement uses TRBV7-9 and TRBJ1-4; unclear D gene. The CDR3 length is 13 residues. Trimming took 2 bases from V and 7 from J, leaving 8 bases between them. Germline V gene sequence: CDR1 SEHNR, CDR2 FQNEAQ (reference sequence). In DNA, the CDR3 is TGTGCCAGCAGCTTATATGGGGTTGAAAAACTGTTTTTT. Protein: CASSLYGVEKLFF.

J is TRBJ2-1 and V is TRBV12-3 or TRBV12-4; D is perhaps TRBD1 or TRBD2 (5 bases each). Trimming shortened V by 6 bases and J by 4 bases, and 10 bases separated the two germline ends. The CDR3 is 13 residues long. CDR3 nucleotide sequence: TGTGCCAGCAGGGTCGGGGCGTACAATGAGCAGTTCTTC. Protein product: CASRVGAYNEQFF.

This chain links TRBV6-5 with TRBJ2-7; tentative D call: TRBD2 (5 bases). Trimming cost V 2 bases and J 2 bases, with 10 bases left between them. Germline V gene lookup returns CDR1 MNHEY and CDR2 SVGAGI. The CDR3 covers 14 residues. This CDR3 reads CASSYGRVTYEQYF. DNA for the CDR3: TGTGCCAGCAGTTACGGGCGGGTCACCTACGAGCAGTACTTC.

V and J are TRBV5-6 and TRBJ1-2; no definite D call. V lost 0 bases to trimming and J lost 8 bases, with 5 bases between them. CDR1 and CDR2 (germline): SGHDT, YYEEEE. This CDR3 has 11 amino acids. CDR3: CASSLVGGYTF. CDR3 bases: TGTGCCAGCAGCTTGGTGGGGGGCTACACCTTC.

The chain uses TRBV28 and TRBJ1-1; no firm D call. The CDR3 has 16 amino acids. CDR1 and CDR2 (germline): MDHEN, SYDVKM. V lost 5 bases to trimming and J lost 4 bases, with 20 bases between them. The CDR3 sequence: CASSPFGAESITEAFF. The DNA for the CDR3 is TGTGCCAGCAGTCCCTTCGGAGCGGAGTCCATCACTGAAGCTTTCTTT.

The chain links TRBV27 to TRBJ1-2; tentatively, D is TRBD1 (5 bases). From germline, CDR1 is MNHEY and CDR2 SMNVEV (reference sequence). The length of the CDR3 is 14 residues. Trimming took 6 bases from V and 1 from J, leaving 12 bases between them. CDR3: CASSLGPFNYGYTF. CDR3 DNA sequence: TGTGCCAGCAGCCTGGGACCTTTTAACTATGGCTACACCTTC.

The V and J genes are TRBV6-2 or TRBV6-3 and TRBJ2-1, with unresolved D. The germline CDR1 and CDR2 sequences are MNHEY and SVGEGT. Trimming stripped 6 bases from V and 6 bases from J, with 18 bases between. CDR3 size: 15 residues. The CDR3 loop is CASSSFGLGINEQFF. Here the CDR3 DNA reads TGTGCCAGCAGCTCCTTTGGCCTGGGGATCAATGAGCAGTTCTTC.

The rearrangement links TRBV23-1 to TRBJ2-1, with TRBD2 matching over 11 bases. TRBV23-1 is reported as an ORF; its role is uncertain. The ends lost 5 bases at V and 6 bases at J; junction bases unmatched: 12. The CDR3 contains 17 residues. The CDR3 protein is CASSTRRTSGWINEQFF. CDR3 DNA sequence: TGCGCCAGCAGTACCCGGAGGACTAGCGGGTGGATCAATGAGCAGTTCTTC.

J is TRBJ2-1 and V is TRBV5-6, with a weak D call TRBD1 (6 bases). Per germline, CDR1 SGHDT and CDR2 YYEEEE. This CDR3 has 14 residues. The germline V and J ends were trimmed by 7 bases and 3 bases, with 14 bases remaining between them. The CDR3 reads CASQGQGFYNEQFF. CDR3 DNA sequence: TGTGCCAGCCAGGGGCAGGGCTTCTACAATGAGCAGTTCTTC.

Here the CDR3 reads CASSQEVGRLDTEAFF. The CDR3 DNA is TGTGCCAGCAGCCAAGAAGTTGGACGTCTGGACACTGAAGCTTTCTTT. The rearrangement links TRBV14 to TRBJ1-1; D is ambiguous. V was cut by 0 bases and J by 3 bases, with 14 bases left in between. The germline V gene encodes CDR1 SGHDN and CDR2 FVKESK. The CDR3 totals 16 residues.

J is TRBJ2-6 and V is TRBV24-1; TRBD2 agrees at 8 bases. Germline trimming cut 4 bases from V and 1 base from J; bases unmatched to any gene: 2. The CDR3 length is 16 residues. CDR1 and CDR2 (germline): KGHDR, SFDVKD. CDR3 sequence reads: CATSDAGGSGANVLTF. CDR3 nucleotide sequence: TGTGCCACCAGTGACGCGGGGGGTTCTGGGGCCAACGTCCTGACTTTC.

This chain uses TRBV2 with TRBJ2-2; D is perhaps TRBD2 (5 bases). Germline CDR1 SNHLY, CDR2 FYNNEI. This CDR3 comprises 12 residues. The germline V and J ends were trimmed by 9 bases and 6 bases, with 11 bases remaining between them. For the CDR3, the DNA is TGTGCCAGGACTACGTTGGCCGGGGAGCTGTTTTTT. Translated, it gives CARTTLAGELFF.

The rearrangement joins TRBV5-1 to TRBJ2-5; D call uncertain. Trimming shortened V by 1 base and J by 2 bases, and 21 bases separated the two germline ends. Germline values: CDR1 SGHRS, CDR2 YFSETQ. The CDR3 totals 18 residues. CDR3 sequence (DNA): TGCGCCAGCAGCTTGCCTACGACGGCGCAGCCACTACAAGAGACCCAGTACTTC. Amino acid sequence: CASSLPTTAQPLQETQYF. The variable domain in full, with the rest retrieved from reference TRBV5-1 and TRBJ2-5, is KAGVTQTPRYLIKTRGQQVTLSCSPISGHRSVSWYQQTPGQGLQFLFEYFSETQRNKGNFPGRFSGRQFSNSRSEMNVSTLELGDSALYLCASSLPTTAQPLQETQYFGPGTRLLVL.

The CDR3 DNA sequence: TGTGCCAGCAGCTCCGCGCACGGCCTCACAGATACGCAGTATTTT. Translating it yields CASSSAHGLTDTQYF. The rearrangement uses TRBV11-3 and TRBJ2-3, with D unclear. The CDR3 is made up of 15 amino acids. V dropped 4 bases and J dropped 2 bases, with 13 bases sitting between them. Germline CDR1 SGHNT, CDR2 YENEEA. Drawing the rest from reference TRBV11-3 and TRBJ2-3, the complete variable domain is EAGVVQSPRYKIIEKKQPVAFWCNPISGHNTLYWYLQNLGQGPELLIRYENEEAVDDSQLPKDRFSAERLKGVDSTLKIQPAELGDSAVYLCASSSAHGLTDTQYFGPGTRLTVL.

V and J are TRBV5-5 and TRBJ2-6; 10 bases line up with TRBD1. V dropped 3 bases and J dropped 3; count of bases not matched to a gene: 12. The CDR3 runs 19 residues. From germline, CDR1 is SGHKS and CDR2 YYEKEE (reference sequence). CDR3 region: CASSSAMGTGDYGANVLTF. DNA of the CDR3: TGTGCCAGCAGCTCCGCCATGGGGACAGGGGATTATGGGGCCAACGTCCTGACTTTC. The whole variable domain, filled in from reference TRBV5-5 and TRBJ2-6, reads DAGVTQSPTHLIKTRGQQVTLRCSPISGHKSVSWYQQVLGQGPQFIFQYYEKEERGRGNFPDRFSARQFPNYSSELNVNALLLGDSALYLCASSSAMGTGDYGANVLTFGAGSRLTVL.

The gene calls are TRBV4-3 and TRBJ2-1; D is unresolved. The V gene lost 0 bases and the J gene lost 12 bases, with 21 bases spanning the gap. The CDR3 runs to 16 residues. Germline assignment: CDR1 LGHNA and CDR2 YSLEER. DNA for the CDR3: TGCGCCAGCAGCCAAGATGGGCGATTCTACAATGAAAGGCAGTTCTTC. This translates into CASSQDGRFYNERQFF.

The rearrangement joins TRBV2 to TRBJ2-5, with D perhaps matching TRBD1 or TRBD2 (6 bases each). Germline CDR1 is SNHLY and CDR2 is FYNNEI. This CDR3 has 16 residues. V shed 7 bases and J shed 0 bases, with 18 bases lying between them. The CDR3, as DNA: TGTGCCAGCAAGTCTGGGGGGACAAAAGACCAAGAGACCCAGTACTTC. Protein sequence: CASKSGGTKDQETQYF.

This clone was detected once. V gene TRBV7-3 combines with J gene TRBJ2-7; 9 positions agree with TRBD2. Germline CDR1 is SGHTA and CDR2 is FQGTGA. V shed 3 bases, J shed 6 bases, and the junction held 3 bases outside the gene matches. The CDR3 spans 13 residues. The CDR3 nucleotides read TGTGCCAGCAGCTTTAGCGGGAGTTCCGAGCAGTACTTC. This gives the protein CASSFSGSSEQYF. The whole variable domain, filled in from reference TRBV7-3 and TRBJ2-7, reads GAGVSQTPSNKVTEKGKYVELRCDPISGHTALYWYRQSLGQGPEFLIYFQGTGAADDSGLPNDRFFAVRPEGSVSTLKIQRTERGDSAVYLCASSFSGSSEQYFGPGTRLTVT.

The chain employs TRBV7-8 and TRBJ1-5, with TRBD1 identical over 9 bases. CDR1 and CDR2 from the germline V gene are SGHVS and FQNEAQ. V gave up 1 base and J gave up 4 bases; unmatched junction bases: 5. The CDR3 totals 16 residues. The CDR3 DNA reads TGTGCCAGCAGCTTAGGAACGGACAGGGGAAATCAGCCCCAGCATTTT. This translates into CASSLGTDRGNQPQHF.